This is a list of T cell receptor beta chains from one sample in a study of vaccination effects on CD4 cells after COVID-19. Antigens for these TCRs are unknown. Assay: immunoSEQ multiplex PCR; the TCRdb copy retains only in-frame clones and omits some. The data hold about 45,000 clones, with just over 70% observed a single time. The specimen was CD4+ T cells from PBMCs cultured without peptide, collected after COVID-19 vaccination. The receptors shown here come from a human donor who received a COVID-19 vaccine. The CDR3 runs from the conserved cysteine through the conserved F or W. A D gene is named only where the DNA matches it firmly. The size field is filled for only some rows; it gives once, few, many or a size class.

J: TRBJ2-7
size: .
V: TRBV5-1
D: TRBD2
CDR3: CASSKGLAGVSHAYEQYF
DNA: TGCGCCAGCAGCAAAGGACTAGCGGGAGTTTCTCACGCCTACGAGCAGTACTTC

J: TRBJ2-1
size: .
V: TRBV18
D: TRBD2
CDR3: CASSPGRLAGVVNEQFF
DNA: TGTGCCAGCTCACCTGGGCGCCTAGCGGGAGTTGTAAATGAGCAGTTCTTC

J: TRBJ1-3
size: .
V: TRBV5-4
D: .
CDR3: CASSLQGGNTIYF
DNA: TGTGCCAGCAGCTTACAGGGCGGAAACACCATATATTTT

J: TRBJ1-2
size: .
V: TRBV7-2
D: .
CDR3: CASSLAQENYGYTF
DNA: TGTGCCAGCAGCTTAGCACAAGAAAACTATGGCTACACCTTC

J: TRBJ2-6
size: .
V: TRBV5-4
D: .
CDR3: CASSLDSVSGANVLTF
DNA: TGTGCCAGCAGCTTGGACAGCGTCTCTGGGGCCAACGTCCTGACTTTC

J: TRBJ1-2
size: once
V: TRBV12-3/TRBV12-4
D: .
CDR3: CASSLAQGLGYTF
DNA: TGTGCCAGCAGTTTGGCCCAGGGGCTCGGCTACACCTTC

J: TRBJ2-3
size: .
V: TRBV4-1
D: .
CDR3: CASSQDRLDTQYF
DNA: TGCGCCAGCAGCCAAGATCGGCTCGATACGCAGTATTTT

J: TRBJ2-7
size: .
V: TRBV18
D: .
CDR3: CASSPPAVAYEQYF
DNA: TGTGCCAGCTCACCCCCGGCCGTAGCCTACGAGCAGTACTTC

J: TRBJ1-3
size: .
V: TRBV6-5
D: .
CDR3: CAGRAGNTIYF
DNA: TGTGCCGGCAGAGCTGGAAACACCATATATTTT

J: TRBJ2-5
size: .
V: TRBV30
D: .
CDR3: CAWSLGVEETQYF
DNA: TGTGCCTGGAGTTTGGGAGTCGAGGAGACCCAGTACTTC